The subject of this entry is one TCR beta chain. Its specificity is unknown. Germline V CDR1 and CDR2: LGHNA, YNFKEQ. The CDR3 has 17 residues. Trimming took off 2 bases at V and 1 base at J, with 14 bases between the two ends. This specimen belongs to a study of CD8 T cells in Susac syndrome. The overall study: Patients with Susac syndrome were therapy-naive, on corticosteroids, or on intravenous immunoglobulin alone at the time that blood was drawn.

Random hexamers served to reverse transcribe roughly 0.5 to 1 ug RNA. Multiplex immunoSEQ PCR targeted 54 Vbeta and 13 Jbeta TCR beta segments. Each CDR3 protein is one row after TCRdb ran MiXCR on the immunoSEQ multiplex PCR reads. The profile covers some 200,000 distinct CDR3 sequences, with nearly 97% appearing a single time and 0.09% to 0.1% taken by the ten largest. TCR beta sequencing covered blood CD8+ and CD4+ T cells. Notes on the study in general: Acknowledgment was made by the study that its TCR sequencing and HLA analysis involved a relatively small number of individuals.

The chain recombines TRBV4-2 with TRBJ1-4; no clear D. The sample taken for sequencing was CD4+ T cells from PBMCs. The sequence derives from a human donor with Susac syndrome. The CDR3 sequence: CASSQSIRVETNEKLFF. The CDR3 coding sequence is TGTGCCAGCAGCCAATCAATTCGGGTTGAAACTAATGAAAAACTGTTTTTT.